This T cell receptor beta chain appears in the sequencing data of a study of cytomegalovirus exposure and HLA in healthy donors. CDR1 MNHEY and CDR2 SMNVEV come from the germline V gene (reference sequence). This CDR3 spans 19 amino acids. The J segment lost 4 bases and the V segment lost 4 bases, leaving 17 bases of the junction unmatched. As to this clone: Antigen specificity is unknown.

Amplification used 60 Vbeta primers and 13 Jbeta primers. Libraries were prepared by immunoSEQ multiplex PCR; TCRdb keeps only in-frame clonotypes and omits some of them. The data show roughly 100,000 clones, 83% seen once. Findings and caveats of the study: The dataset shows that most TCR sequences were rare, while some public TCRs occurred in many donors. Earlier analysis found most TCR beta V segments productive about 87% or about 30% of the time.

This receptor was obtained from a man aged 18-30 years in good health and CMV-seronegative. V is TRBV27 and J is TRBJ2-2, with TRBD2 matching over 8 bases. Sequencing was carried out using PBMCs. CDR3 region: CASSSPTVQRGRGTGELFF. The CDR3 nucleotides read TGTGCCAGCAGTTCCCCCACCGTCCAGCGGGGGCGTGGCACCGGGGAGCTGTTTTTT.